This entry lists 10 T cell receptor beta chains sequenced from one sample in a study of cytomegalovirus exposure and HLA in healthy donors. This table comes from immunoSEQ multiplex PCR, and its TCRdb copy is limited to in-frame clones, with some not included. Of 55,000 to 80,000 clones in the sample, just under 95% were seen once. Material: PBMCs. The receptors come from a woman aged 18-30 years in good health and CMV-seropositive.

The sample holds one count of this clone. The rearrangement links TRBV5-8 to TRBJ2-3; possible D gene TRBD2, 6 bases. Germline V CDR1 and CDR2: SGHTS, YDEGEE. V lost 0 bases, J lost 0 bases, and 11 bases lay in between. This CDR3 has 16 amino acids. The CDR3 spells CASSLGSGTSTDTQYF. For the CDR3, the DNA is TGTGCCAGCAGCTTGGGTAGCGGAACTAGCACAGATACGCAGTATTTT. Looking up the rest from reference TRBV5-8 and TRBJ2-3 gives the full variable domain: EAGVTQSPTHLIKTRGQQATLRCSPISGHTSVYWYQQALGLGLQFLLWYDEGEERNRGNFPPRFSGRQFPNYSSELNVNALELEDSALYLCASSLGSGTSTDTQYFGPGTRLTVL.

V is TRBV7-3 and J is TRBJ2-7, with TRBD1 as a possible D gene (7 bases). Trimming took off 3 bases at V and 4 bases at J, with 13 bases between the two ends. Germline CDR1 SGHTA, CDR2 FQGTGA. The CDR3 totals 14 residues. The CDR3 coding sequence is TGTGCCAGCAGCTTCAGGGGGGAAGCGTACGAGCAGTACTTC. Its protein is CASSFRGEAYEQYF.

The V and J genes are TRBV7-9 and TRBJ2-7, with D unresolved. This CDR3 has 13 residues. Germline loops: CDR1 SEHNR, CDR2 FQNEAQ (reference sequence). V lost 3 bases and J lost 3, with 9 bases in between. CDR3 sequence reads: CASSFYPGYEQYF. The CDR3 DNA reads TGTGCCAGCAGCTTCTACCCGGGCTACGAGCAGTACTTC. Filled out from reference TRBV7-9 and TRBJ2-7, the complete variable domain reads DTGVSQNPRHKITKRGQNVTFRCDPISEHNRLYWYRQTLGQGPEFLTYFQNEAQLEKSRLLSDRFSAERPKGSFSTLEIQRTEQGDSAMYLCASSFYPGYEQYFGPGTRLTVT.

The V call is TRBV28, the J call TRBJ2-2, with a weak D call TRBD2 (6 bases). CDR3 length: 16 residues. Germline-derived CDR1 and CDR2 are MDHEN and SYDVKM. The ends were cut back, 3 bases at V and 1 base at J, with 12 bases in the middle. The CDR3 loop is CASSFFSSGNTGELFF. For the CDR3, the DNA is TGTGCCAGCAGTTTTTTCAGTAGCGGGAACACCGGGGAGCTGTTTTTT.

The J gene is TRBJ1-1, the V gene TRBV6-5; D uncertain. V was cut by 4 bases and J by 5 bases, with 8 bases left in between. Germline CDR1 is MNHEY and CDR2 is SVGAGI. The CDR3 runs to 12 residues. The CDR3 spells CASSLGRTEAFF. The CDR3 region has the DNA TGTGCCAGCAGTTTGGGGAGGACTGAAGCTTTCTTT.

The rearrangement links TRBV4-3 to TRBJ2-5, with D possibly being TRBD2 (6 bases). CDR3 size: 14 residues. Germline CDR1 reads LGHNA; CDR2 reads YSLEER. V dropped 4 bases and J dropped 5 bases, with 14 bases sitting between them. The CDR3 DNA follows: TGCGCCAGCAGCCCTGATAATGGGAGGGAGACCCAGTACTTC. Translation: CASSPDNGRETQYF.

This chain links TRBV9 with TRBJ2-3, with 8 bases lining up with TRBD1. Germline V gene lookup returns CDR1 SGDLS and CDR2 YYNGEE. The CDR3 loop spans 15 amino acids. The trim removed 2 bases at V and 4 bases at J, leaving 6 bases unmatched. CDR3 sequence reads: CASSVTGEFPDTQYF. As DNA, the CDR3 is TGTGCCAGCAGCGTGACAGGGGAGTTTCCAGATACGCAGTATTTT.

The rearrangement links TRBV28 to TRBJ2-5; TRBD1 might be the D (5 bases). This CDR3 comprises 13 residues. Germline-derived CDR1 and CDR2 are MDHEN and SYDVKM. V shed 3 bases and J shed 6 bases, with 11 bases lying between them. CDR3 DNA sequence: TGTGCCAGCAGTTTGGCAGGGAAAAAGACCCAGTACTTC. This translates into CASSLAGKKTQYF.

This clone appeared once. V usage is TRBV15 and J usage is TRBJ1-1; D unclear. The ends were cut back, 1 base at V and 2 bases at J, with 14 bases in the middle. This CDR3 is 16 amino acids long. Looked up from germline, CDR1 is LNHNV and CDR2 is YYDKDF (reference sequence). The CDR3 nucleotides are TGTGCCACCAGCAGAGCCATCCGGGTCCTTAACACTGAAGCTTTCTTT. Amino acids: CATSRAIRVLNTEAFF.

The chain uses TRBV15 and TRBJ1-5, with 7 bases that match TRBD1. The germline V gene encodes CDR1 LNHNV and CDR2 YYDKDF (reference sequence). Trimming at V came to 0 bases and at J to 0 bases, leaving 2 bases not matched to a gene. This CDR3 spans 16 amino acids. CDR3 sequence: CATSRDGTDSNQPQHF. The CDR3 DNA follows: TGTGCCACCAGCAGAGATGGGACAGATAGCAATCAGCCCCAGCATTTT.